A selection of T cell receptor beta chains follows, all from one sample in a study of CD8+CD57+ T cells in acquired aplastic anemia. From the reads, TCRdb called clonotypes with MiXCR, one entry per CDR3 protein. The repertoire includes approximately 160,000 distinct CDR3 sequences, 35% to 55% of them detected once, and under 1.2% sits in the top ten. The sample consisted of sorted CD4+, CD8+, or CD8+CD57+ T cells (not recorded which) from PBMCs. These receptors were taken from a human donor in good health. Both conserved end residues are part of each CDR3. Fields, in order: D gene, clone size, J gene, V gene, CDR3 protein, CDR3 DNA. A D gene is named only where the DNA matches it firmly. Not all rows give a size; the values are once, few, many and, for expanded clones, a class.

>NA|many|TRBJ2-5|TRBV20-1
CSASRGHETQYF
TGCAGTGCTAGCCGGGGGCATGAGACCCAGTACTTC
>NA|few|TRBJ1-4|TRBV28
CASSLLFKGDEKLFF
TGTGCCAGCAGTCTACTGTTTAAGGGTGACGAAAAACTGTTTTTT
>NA|many|TRBJ2-2|TRBV4-3
CASSQDSGGLNTGELFF
TGCGCCAGCAGCCAAGATTCCGGGGGCCTTAACACCGGGGAGCTGTTTTTT
>TRBD2|NA|TRBJ2-7|TRBV20-1
CSARTSTYAQCF
TGCAGTGCTCGGACTAGTACCTATGCGCAGTGCTTC
>NA|many|TRBJ2-7|TRBV2
CASSEDSASYEQYF
TGTGCCAGCAGTGAAGACAGCGCATCCTACGAGCAGTACTTC
>TRBD2|few|TRBJ2-3|TRBV18
CASSRGLVADTQYF
TGTGCCAGCTCACGGGGACTAGTCGCAGATACGCAGTATTTT
>TRBD2|NA|TRBJ2-7|TRBV6-5
CASSYVTGGPYEQYF
TGTGCCAGCAGTTACGTGACGGGAGGTCCCTACGAGCAGTACTTC
>TRBD1|NA|TRBJ2-3|TRBV2
CASRQGQGADTQYF
TGTGCCAGCAGACAGGGACAGGGGGCAGATACGCAGTATTTT
>NA|NA|TRBJ1-2|TRBV6-2/TRBV6-3
CASSPQPDRPGGYTF
TGTGCCAGCAGCCCTCAACCCGACAGGCCTGGGGGCTACACCTTC
>NA|once|TRBJ2-3|TRBV9
CASSVGPSSTDTQYF
TGTGCCAGCAGCGTAGGCCCTTCTAGCACAGATACGCAGTATTTT
>TRBD1|many|TRBJ2-7|TRBV5-4
CASSTRDRWWEQYF
TGTGCCAGCAGCACAAGGGACAGGTGGTGGGAGCAGTACTTC
>TRBD1|many|TRBJ2-7|TRBV19
CASTPRTGGYEQYF
TGTGCCAGTACACCGAGGACAGGGGGGTACGAGCAGTACTTC
>NA|once|TRBJ2-7|TRBV7-8
CASSLGFAGQTRSYEQYF
TGTGCCAGCAGCTTAGGTTTTGCCGGACAGACCCGCTCCTACGAGCAGTACTTC
>TRBD2|many|TRBJ2-3|TRBV12-5
CASGLGTSPDTQYF
TGTGCTAGTGGTTTGGGGACTAGCCCAGATACGCAGTATTTT
>NA|many|TRBJ1-1|TRBV7-3
CASSLSSNTEAFF
TGTGCCAGCAGCTTATCGTCGAACACTGAAGCTTTCTTT
>TRBD2|many|TRBJ2-3|TRBV7-2
CASSPRLAGAWTDTQYF
TGTGCCAGCAGCCCAAGACTAGCGGGGGCTTGGACAGATACGCAGTATTTT
>TRBD2|NA|TRBJ2-7|TRBV19
CASSTGGGYEQYF
TGTGCCAGTAGTACCGGGGGGGGATACGAGCAGTACTTC
>TRBD2|NA|TRBJ2-3|TRBV18
CASSPRASGVGTDTQYF
TGTGCCAGCTCACCTCGGGCTAGCGGGGTAGGCACAGATACGCAGTATTTT
>TRBD1|many|TRBJ1-1|TRBV20-1
CSTSLVTGTGNTEAFF
TGCAGTACCTCTTTAGTAACCGGGACAGGGAACACTGAAGCTTTCTTT
>NA|NA|TRBJ2-5|TRBV20-1
CSARDSSKQTQYF
TGCAGTGCTAGAGATTCCAGCAAACAGACCCAGTACTTC
>NA|NA|TRBJ1-5|TRBV7-9
CASSFEGQPQHF
TGTGCCAGCAGCTTTGAGGGCCAGCCCCAGCATTTT
>NA|few|TRBJ1-1|TRBV6-1
CASSRGGPRYLNTEAFF
TGTGCCAGCAGCCGCGGGGGACCCAGATATCTGAACACTGAAGCTTTCTTT
>TRBD2|few|TRBJ2-7|TRBV27
CASSYTPNSGWSYEQYF
TGTGCCAGCAGCTATACACCGAATAGCGGGTGGTCCTACGAGCAGTACTTC
>NA|NA|TRBJ2-7|TRBV28
CASFTRAGKGLYEQYF
TGTGCCAGCTTCACTAGGGCCGGCAAAGGATTGTACGAGCAGTACTTC
>TRBD1|NA|TRBJ1-3|TRBV7-8
CASSAGQGLGNTIYF
TGTGCCAGCAGCGCCGGACAGGGGTTGGGAAACACCATATATTTT
>NA|NA|TRBJ2-7|TRBV20-1
CSAPGLSYEQYF
TGCAGTGCTCCGGGTCTCTCCTACGAGCAGTACTTC
>NA|NA|TRBJ1-5|TRBV12-3/TRBV12-4
CASSFLAGGNQPQHF
TGTGCCAGCAGTTTTCTGGCTGGTGGGAATCAGCCCCAGCATTTT
>NA|many|TRBJ1-4|TRBV24-1
CATSDSDATNEKLFF
TGTGCCACCAGTGATTCTGATGCAACTAATGAAAAACTGTTTTTT
>NA|many|TRBJ2-5|TRBV6-1
CASSRLGYEETQYF
TGTGCCAGCAGCCGACTAGGTTACGAAGAGACCCAGTACTTC
>TRBD1|many|TRBJ2-7|TRBV29-1
CSGKDRAYEQYF
TGCAGCGGCAAAGACAGGGCCTACGAGCAGTACTTC
>NA|few|TRBJ2-3|TRBV11-2
CASSLDPKSTDTQYF
TGTGCCAGCAGCTTAGATCCTAAAAGCACAGATACGCAGTATTTT
>TRBD1|NA|TRBJ1-2|TRBV10-3
CATLQGASYYGYTF
TGTGCCACTTTACAGGGGGCGAGTTACTATGGCTACACCTTC